This T cell receptor beta chain was captured in a study of cytomegalovirus exposure and HLA in healthy donors. The study's findings and limits: CMV serostatus was the sole immune exposure data available. Within an earlier analysis, most TCR beta V segments proved productive either about 90% or about 30% of the time.

In regard to this clone: Its antigen remains unknown.

Primers for the PCR totalled 60 Vbeta and 13 Jbeta. Profiled with immunoSEQ multiplex PCR; TCRdb holds only in-frame clones, not every one. The sample includes roughly 150,000 clones, approximately 77% of them seen just once. The CDR3 consists of 11 residues. Germline V gene lookup returns CDR1 ENHRY and CDR2 SYGVKD. V lost 4 bases and J 9 bases, leaving 7 bases between the germline ends. The sequence was obtained from a man in his late teens or twenties in good health and CMV-seronegative. The chain combines TRBV10-3 with TRBJ2-1; D ambiguous. The sequencing sample was made of PBMCs. CDR3 sequence reads: CAISAGGEQFF. DNA for the CDR3: TGTGCCATCAGTGCCGGTGGTGAGCAGTTCTTC.